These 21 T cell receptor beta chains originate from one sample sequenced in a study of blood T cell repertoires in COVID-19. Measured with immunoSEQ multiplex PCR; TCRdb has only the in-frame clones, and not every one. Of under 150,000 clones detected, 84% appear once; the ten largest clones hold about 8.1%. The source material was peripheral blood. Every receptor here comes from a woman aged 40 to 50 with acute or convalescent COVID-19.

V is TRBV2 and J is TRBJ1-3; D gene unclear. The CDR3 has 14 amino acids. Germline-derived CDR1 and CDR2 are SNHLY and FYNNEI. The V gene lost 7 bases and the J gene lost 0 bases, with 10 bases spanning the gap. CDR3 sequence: CASTRATSGNTIYF. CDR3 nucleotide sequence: TGTGCCAGCACGCGGGCCACCTCTGGAAACACCATATATTTT.

CDR3 coding DNA: TGTGCCTGGAGGCTCGGGCAGGGCCGTTTCTATGGCTACACCTTC. This codes for CAWRLGQGRFYGYTF. V usage is TRBV30 and J usage is TRBJ1-2, with D possibly being TRBD1 (5 bases). V dropped 3 bases and J dropped 4 bases, with 18 bases sitting between them. CDR1 is GTSNPN, CDR2 SVGIG, per germline (reference sequence). This CDR3 is 15 amino acids long.

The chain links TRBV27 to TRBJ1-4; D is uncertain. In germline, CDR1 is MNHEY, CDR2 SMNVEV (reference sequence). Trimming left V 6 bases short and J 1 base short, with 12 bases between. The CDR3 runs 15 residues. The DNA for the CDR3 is TGTGCCAGCAGGGAGTTCCCCCAAACTAATGAAAAACTGTTTTTT. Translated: CASREFPQTNEKLFF.

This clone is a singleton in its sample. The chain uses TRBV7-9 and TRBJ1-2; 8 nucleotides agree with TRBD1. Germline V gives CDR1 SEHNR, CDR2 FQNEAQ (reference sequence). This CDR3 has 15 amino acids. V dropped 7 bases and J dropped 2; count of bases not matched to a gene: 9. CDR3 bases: TGTGCCAGCATCCCAACAGGGGGAGGCAACTATGGCTACACCTTC. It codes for CASIPTGGGNYGYTF.

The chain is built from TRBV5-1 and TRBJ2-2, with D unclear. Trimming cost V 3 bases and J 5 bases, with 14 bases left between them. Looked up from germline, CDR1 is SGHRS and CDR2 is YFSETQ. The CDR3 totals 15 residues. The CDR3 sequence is CASSSAIHLTGELFF. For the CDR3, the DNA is TGCGCCAGCAGCTCCGCGATCCACCTAACCGGGGAGCTGTTTTTT.

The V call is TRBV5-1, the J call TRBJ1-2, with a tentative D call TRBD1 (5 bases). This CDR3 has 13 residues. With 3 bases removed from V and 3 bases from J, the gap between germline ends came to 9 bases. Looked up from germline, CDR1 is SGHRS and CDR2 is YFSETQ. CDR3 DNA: TGCGCCAGCAGCTCCAGGGTGGACTATGGCTACACCTTC. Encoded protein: CASSSRVDYGYTF.

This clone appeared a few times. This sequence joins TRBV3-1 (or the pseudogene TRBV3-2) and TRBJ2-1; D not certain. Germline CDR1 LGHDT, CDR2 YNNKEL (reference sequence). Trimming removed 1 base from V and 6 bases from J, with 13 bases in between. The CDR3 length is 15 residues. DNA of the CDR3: TGTGCCAGCAGCCAAGGAGTTATAGTATCCAATGAGCAGTTCTTC. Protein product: CASSQGVIVSNEQFF.

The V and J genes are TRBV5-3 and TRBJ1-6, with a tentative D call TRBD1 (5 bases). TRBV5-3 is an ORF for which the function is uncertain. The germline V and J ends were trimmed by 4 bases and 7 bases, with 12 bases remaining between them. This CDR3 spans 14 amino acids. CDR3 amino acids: CARSPAEGNSPLHF. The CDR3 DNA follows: TGTGCCAGAAGCCCGGCGGAGGGGAATTCACCCCTCCACTTT.

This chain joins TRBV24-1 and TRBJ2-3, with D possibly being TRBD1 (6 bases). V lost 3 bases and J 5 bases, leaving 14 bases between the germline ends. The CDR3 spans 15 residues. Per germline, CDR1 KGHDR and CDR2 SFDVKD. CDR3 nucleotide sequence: TGTGCCACCAGTGATACAGGGAGCCAAGGAGATACGCAGTATTTT. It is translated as CATSDTGSQGDTQYF.

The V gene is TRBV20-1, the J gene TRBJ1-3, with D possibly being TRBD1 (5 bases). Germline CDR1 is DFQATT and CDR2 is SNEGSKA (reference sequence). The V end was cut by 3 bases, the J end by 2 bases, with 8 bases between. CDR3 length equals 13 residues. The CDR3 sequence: CSASSRAGNTIYF. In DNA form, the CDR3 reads TGCAGTGCTAGTTCCAGGGCTGGAAACACCATATATTTT.

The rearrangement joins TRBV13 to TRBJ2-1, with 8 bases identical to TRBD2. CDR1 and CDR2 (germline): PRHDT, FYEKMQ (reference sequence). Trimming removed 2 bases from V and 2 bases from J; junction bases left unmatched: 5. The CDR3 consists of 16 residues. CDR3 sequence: CASSLSGGGTYNEQFF. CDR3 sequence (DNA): TGTGCCAGCAGCTTATCGGGCGGGGGGACCTACAATGAGCAGTTCTTC.

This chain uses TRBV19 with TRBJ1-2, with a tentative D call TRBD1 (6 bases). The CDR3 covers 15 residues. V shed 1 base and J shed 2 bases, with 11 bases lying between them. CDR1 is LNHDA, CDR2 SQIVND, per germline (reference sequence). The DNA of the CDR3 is TGTGCCAGTAGTATAGCACAGGGAGGGAACTATGGCTACACCTTC. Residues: CASSIAQGGNYGYTF.

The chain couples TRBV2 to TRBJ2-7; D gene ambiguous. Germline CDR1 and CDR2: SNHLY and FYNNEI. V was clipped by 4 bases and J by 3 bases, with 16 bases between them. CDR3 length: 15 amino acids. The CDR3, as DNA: TGTGCCAGCAGTGTCCTAGTATCCTCGGGCTACGAGCAGTACTTC. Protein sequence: CASSVLVSSGYEQYF.

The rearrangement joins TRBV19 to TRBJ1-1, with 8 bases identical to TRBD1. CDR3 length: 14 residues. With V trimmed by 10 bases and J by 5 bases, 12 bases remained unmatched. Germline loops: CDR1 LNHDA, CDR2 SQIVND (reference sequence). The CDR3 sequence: CATRLTGEGTEAFF. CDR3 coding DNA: TGTGCCACTCGACTGACAGGGGAGGGGACTGAAGCTTTCTTT.

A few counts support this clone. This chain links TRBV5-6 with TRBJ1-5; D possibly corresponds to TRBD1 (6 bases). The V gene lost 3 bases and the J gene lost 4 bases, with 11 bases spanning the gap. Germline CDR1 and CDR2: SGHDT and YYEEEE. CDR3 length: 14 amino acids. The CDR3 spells CASSYGRGNQPQHF. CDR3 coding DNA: TGTGCCAGCAGCTATGGGAGGGGGAATCAGCCCCAGCATTTT.

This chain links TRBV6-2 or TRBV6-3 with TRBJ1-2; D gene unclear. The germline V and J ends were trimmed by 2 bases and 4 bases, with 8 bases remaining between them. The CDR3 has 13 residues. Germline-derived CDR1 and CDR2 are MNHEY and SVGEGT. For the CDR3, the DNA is TGTGCCAGCAGTTACGTCACTCCCTATGGCTACACCTTC. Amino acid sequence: CASSYVTPYGYTF.

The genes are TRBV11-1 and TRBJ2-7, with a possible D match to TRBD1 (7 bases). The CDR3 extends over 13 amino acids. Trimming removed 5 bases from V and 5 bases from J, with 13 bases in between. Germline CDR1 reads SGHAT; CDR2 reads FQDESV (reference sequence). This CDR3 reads CASSHDREDEQYF. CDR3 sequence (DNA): TGTGCCAGCAGCCACGACAGGGAGGACGAGCAGTACTTC.

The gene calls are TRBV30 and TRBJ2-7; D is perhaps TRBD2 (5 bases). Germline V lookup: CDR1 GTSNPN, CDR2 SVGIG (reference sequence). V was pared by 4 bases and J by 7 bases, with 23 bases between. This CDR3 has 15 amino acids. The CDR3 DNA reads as TGTGCCTGGAATCCTATGAGGGTCCCAGGTGGGGAGCAGTACTTC. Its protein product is CAWNPMRVPGGEQYF. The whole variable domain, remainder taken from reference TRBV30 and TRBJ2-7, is SQTIHQWPATLVQPVGSPLSLECTVEGTSNPNLYWYRQAAGRGLQLLFYSVGIGQISSEVPQNLSASRPQDRQFILSSKKLLLSDSGFYLCAWNPMRVPGGEQYFGPGTRLTVT.

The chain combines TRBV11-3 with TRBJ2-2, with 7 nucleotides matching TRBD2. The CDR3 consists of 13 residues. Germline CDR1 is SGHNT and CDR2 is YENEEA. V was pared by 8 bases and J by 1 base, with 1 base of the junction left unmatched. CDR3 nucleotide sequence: TGTGCCAGCGCTAGCGGGAACACCGGGGAGCTGTTTTTT. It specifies CASASGNTGELFF.

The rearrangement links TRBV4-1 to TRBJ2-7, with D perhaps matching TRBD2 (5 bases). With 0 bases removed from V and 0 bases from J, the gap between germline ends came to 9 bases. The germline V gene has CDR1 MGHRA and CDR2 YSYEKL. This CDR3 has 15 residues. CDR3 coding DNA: TGCGCCAGCAGCCAAGATGAGGGAAGCTCCTACGAGCAGTACTTC. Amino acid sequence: CASSQDEGSSYEQYF.

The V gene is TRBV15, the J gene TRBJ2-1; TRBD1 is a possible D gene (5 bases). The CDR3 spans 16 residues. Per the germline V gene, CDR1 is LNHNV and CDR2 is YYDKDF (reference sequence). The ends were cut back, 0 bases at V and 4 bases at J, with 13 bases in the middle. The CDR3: CATSRDRGRLYNEQFF. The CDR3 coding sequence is TGTGCCACCAGCAGAGATAGGGGCCGGCTGTACAATGAGCAGTTCTTC.